A single sample gave rise to the 6 T cell receptor beta chains below, sequenced in a study of T cells in Graves' hyperthyroidism and ophthalmopathy. What was amplified from RNA transcripts were TCR beta CDR3 regions. In the first-round RT-PCR of the TCR CDR3, the HTBI primer set was used. TCRdb called the multiplex PCR reads again in MiXCR, with one record for every CDR3 protein. The sample lists fewer than 700,000 distinct CDR3 sequences, about a sixth seen once, with around 4% in the top ten. Sequencing was done on a sample of blood. Receptor source: a woman under 40 with Graves' hyperthyroidism.

This clonotype was detected only a few times. This sequence joins TRBV20-1 and TRBJ2-2; 8 nucleotides align to TRBD1. Germline values: CDR1 DFQATT, CDR2 SNEGSKA (reference sequence). The CDR3 covers 14 residues. V trimming: 4 bases; J trimming: 1 base; junction bases outside the gene matches: 2. The CDR3 reads CSATDRGNTGELFF. The CDR3 DNA reads TGCAGTGCTACCGACAGGGGGAACACCGGGGAGCTGTTTTTT.

V gene TRBV19 combines with J gene TRBJ2-2, with D possibly being TRBD2 (6 bases). The CDR3 length is 14 residues. Germline V gene sequence: CDR1 LNHDA, CDR2 SQIVND (reference sequence). Trimming took off 7 bases at V and 4 bases at J, with 13 bases between the two ends. The CDR3 bases are TGTGCCAGTATAGGGCTGGGGGGCACCGGGGAGCTGTTTTTT. Translation gives CASIGLGGTGELFF.

This clonotype occurred many times. The chain couples TRBV5-1 to TRBJ2-3; 7 bases fit TRBD2. Germline assignment: CDR1 SGHRS and CDR2 YFSETQ. The CDR3 spans 16 residues. V was clipped by 3 bases and J by 1 base; unmatched bases: 8. CDR3 coding DNA: TGCGCCAGCAGCTCGGGACTACGACTTGGCACAGATACGCAGTATTTT. Amino acid sequence: CASSSGLRLGTDTQYF.

This clonotype occurred many times. The chain employs TRBV6-1 and TRBJ2-7, with D hard to call. Trimming cost V 5 bases and J 2 bases, with 10 bases left between them. This CDR3 spans 13 amino acids. CDR1 is MNHNS and CDR2 is SASEGT in the germline V gene. In nucleotides, the CDR3 is TGTGCCAGCAGTCAGCCCGCCACCTACGAGCAGTACTTC. Translation gives CASSQPATYEQYF.

This clonotype was detected a few times. V usage is TRBV20-1 and J usage is TRBJ1-5, with TRBD1 identical over 10 bases. Germline lookup yields CDR1 DFQATT and CDR2 SNEGSKA (reference sequence). V was pared by 5 bases and J by 0 bases, with 7 bases of the junction left unmatched. The CDR3 has 16 residues. This CDR3 is CSAHGTGDYSNQPQHF. The CDR3 nucleotides are TGCAGTGCTCACGGGACAGGGGATTATAGCAATCAGCCCCAGCATTTT.

This clonotype was counted many times. V and J are TRBV2 and TRBJ1-1; no clear D gene. V lost 7 bases and J 0 bases, leaving 12 bases between the germline ends. This CDR3 spans 14 amino acids. The germline V gene encodes CDR1 SNHLY and CDR2 FYNNEI. The CDR3 region has the DNA TGTGCCAGCACCCTTGGACGGATGAACACTGAAGCTTTCTTT. Amino acids: CASTLGRMNTEAFF.